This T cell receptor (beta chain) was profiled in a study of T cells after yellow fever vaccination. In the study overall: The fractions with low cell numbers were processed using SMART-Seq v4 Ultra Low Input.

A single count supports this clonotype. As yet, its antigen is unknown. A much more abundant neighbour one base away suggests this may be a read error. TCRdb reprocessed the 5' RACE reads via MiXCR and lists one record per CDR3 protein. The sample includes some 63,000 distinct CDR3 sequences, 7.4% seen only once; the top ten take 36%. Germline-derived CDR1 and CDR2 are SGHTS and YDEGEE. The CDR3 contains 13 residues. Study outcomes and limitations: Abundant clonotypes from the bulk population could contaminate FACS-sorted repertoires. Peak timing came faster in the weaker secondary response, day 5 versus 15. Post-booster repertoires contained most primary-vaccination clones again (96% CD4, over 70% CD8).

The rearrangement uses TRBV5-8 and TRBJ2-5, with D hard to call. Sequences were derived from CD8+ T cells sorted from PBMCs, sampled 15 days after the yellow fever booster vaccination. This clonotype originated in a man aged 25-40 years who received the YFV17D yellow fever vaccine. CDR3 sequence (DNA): TGTGCCAGGAGCTACGGGCCCCGGGAGACCCAGTACTTC. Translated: CARSYGPRETQYF.